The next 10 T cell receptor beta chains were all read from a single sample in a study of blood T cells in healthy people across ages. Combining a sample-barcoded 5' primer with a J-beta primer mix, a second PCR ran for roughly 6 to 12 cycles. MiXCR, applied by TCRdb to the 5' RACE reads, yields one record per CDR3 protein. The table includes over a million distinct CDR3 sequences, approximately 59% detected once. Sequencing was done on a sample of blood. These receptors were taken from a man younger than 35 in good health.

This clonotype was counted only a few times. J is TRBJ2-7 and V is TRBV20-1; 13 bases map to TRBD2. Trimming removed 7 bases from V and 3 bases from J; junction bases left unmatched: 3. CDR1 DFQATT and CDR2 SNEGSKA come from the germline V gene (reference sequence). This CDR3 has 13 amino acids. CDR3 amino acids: CSGTSGGLYEQYF. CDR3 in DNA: TGCAGTGGGACTAGCGGGGGTCTCTACGAGCAGTACTTC.

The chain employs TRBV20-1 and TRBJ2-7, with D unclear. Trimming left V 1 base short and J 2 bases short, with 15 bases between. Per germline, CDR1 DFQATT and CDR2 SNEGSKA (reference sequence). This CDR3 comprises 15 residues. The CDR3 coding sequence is TGCAGTGCTAGAGTGGGATTAGCAGAAACCTACGAGCAGTACTTC. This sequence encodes CSARVGLAETYEQYF.

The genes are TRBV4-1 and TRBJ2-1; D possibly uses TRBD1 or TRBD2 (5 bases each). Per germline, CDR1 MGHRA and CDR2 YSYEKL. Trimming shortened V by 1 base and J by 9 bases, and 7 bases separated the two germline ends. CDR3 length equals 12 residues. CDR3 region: CASSQAGSEQFF. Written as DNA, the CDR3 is TGCGCCAGCAGCCAAGCAGGGAGTGAGCAGTTCTTC.

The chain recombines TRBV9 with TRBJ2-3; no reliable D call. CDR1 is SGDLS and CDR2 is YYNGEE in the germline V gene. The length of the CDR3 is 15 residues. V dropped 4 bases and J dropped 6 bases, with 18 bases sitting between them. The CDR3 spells CASSTSVAQRDTQYF. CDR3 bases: TGTGCCAGCAGCACCTCAGTAGCCCAACGGGATACGCAGTATTTT.

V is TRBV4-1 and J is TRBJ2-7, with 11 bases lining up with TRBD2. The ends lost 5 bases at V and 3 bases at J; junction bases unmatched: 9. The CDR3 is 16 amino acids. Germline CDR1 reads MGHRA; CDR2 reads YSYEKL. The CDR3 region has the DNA TGCGCCAGCAGCGTTACTAGCGGGAGTTTAATCTACGAGCAGTACTTC. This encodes CASSVTSGSLIYEQYF.

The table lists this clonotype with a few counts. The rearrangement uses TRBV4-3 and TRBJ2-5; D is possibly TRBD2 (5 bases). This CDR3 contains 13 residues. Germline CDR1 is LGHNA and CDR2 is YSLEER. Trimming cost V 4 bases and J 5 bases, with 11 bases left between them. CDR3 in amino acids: CASSPDPGETQYF. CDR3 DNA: TGCGCCAGCAGCCCGGACCCGGGGGAGACCCAGTACTTC.

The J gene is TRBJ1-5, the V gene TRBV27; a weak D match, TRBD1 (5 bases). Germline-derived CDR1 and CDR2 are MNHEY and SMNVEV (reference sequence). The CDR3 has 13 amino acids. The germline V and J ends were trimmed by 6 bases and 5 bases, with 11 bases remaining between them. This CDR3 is CASRPPGDQPQHF. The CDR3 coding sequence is TGTGCCAGCAGGCCCCCGGGGGATCAGCCCCAGCATTTT.

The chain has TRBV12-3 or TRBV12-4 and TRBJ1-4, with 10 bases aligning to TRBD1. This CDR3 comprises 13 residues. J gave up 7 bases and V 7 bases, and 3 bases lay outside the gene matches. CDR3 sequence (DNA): TGTGCCAGCACCCGACAGGGGGCTGAAAAACTGTTTTTT. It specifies CASTRQGAEKLFF.

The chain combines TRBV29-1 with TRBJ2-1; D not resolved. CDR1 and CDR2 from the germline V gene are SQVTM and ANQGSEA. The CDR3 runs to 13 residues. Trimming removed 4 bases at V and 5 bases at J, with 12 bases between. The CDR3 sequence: CSVVRTRNNEQFF. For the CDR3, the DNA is TGCAGCGTTGTGAGGACGAGAAACAATGAGCAGTTCTTC.

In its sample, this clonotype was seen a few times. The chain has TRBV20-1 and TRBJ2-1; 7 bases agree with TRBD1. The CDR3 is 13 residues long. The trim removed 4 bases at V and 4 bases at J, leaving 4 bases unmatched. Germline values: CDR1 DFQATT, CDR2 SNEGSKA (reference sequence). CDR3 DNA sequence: TGCAGTGCTACGGGACAGACATACAATGAGCAGTTCTTC. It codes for CSATGQTYNEQFF.